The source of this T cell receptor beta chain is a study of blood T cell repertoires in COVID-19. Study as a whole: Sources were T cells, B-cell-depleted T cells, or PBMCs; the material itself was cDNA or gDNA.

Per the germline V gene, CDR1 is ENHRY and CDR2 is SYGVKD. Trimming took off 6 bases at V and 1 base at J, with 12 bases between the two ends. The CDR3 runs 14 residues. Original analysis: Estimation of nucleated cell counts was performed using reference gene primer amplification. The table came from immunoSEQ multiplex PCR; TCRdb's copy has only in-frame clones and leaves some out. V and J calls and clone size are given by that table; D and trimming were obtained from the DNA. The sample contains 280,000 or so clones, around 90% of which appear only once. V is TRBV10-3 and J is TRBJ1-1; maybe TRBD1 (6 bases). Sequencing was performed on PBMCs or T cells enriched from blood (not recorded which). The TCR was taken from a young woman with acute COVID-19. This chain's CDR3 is CAIRTQGQNTEAFF. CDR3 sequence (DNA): TGTGCCATCAGGACTCAGGGGCAGAACACTGAAGCTTTCTTT.